These 25 T cell receptor beta chains originate from one sample sequenced in a study of Ad26.COV2.S vaccination and SARS-CoV-2 variants (TCRdb year 2021). The label giving this sample's treatment or condition can be read as: over 15 received Ad26.COV2.S at low or high dose, single or two shots; five or six received placebo; per-sample allocation not given. Repertoires of vaccine and placebo recipients were sequenced from samples taken on day 63 after the first injection. Libraries were made using the immunoSEQ multiplex PCR assay. Held by TCRdb, this immuneACCESS table contains in-frame sequences only and omits some clones. Under half of the omission traces to an unresolved V gene where checked; the cause of the rest is unknown. For this sample there are 410,000 or so clones; around nine tenths appear just once. The ten largest clones represent more than 9% of the sample. The material sequenced was peripheral blood, taken in a trial of Ad26.COV2.S vaccine versus placebo. These receptors all stem from a person aged 18-60 years who received the Ad26.COV2.S COVID-19 vaccine or a placebo.

This chain uses TRBV7-2 with TRBJ2-1; TRBD2 is a possible D gene (6 bases). This CDR3 has 14 residues. V shed 6 bases and J shed 4 bases, with 13 bases lying between them. The germline V gene has CDR1 SGHTA and CDR2 FQGNSA. CDR3 loop: CASRGRERYNEQFF. In DNA form, the CDR3 reads TGTGCCAGCAGAGGTCGGGAGCGGTACAATGAGCAGTTCTTC.

The chain recombines TRBV9 with TRBJ2-7, with D uncertain. Germline values: CDR1 SGDLS, CDR2 YYNGEE. The CDR3 covers 15 residues. V lost 0 bases, J lost 0 bases, and 10 bases lay in between. CDR3 nucleotide sequence: TGTGCCAGCAGCGTAGGGTACTTCCCCTCCTACGAGCAGTACTTC. This translates into CASSVGYFPSYEQYF.

The chain carries TRBV10-3 and TRBJ1-5; D might be TRBD1 (6 bases). The CDR3 totals 12 residues. V lost 8 bases to trimming and J lost 4 bases, with 9 bases between them. Germline V gene sequence: CDR1 ENHRY, CDR2 SYGVKD. DNA of the CDR3: TGTGCCATCGCACAGGGAAATCAGCCCCAGCATTTT. Translated, it gives CAIAQGNQPQHF.

The V and J genes are TRBV25-1 and TRBJ1-5; 8 nucleotides align to TRBD1. With 8 bases clipped from V and 7 bases from J, the junction kept 7 bases outside the gene matches. Per the germline V gene, CDR1 is MGHDK and CDR2 is SYGVNS. The CDR3 runs 13 residues. The CDR3 spells CASGQGWDQPQHF. The CDR3 DNA reads TGTGCCAGCGGACAGGGATGGGACCAGCCCCAGCATTTT.

J is TRBJ2-5 and V is TRBV6-2 or TRBV6-3; D unclear. V lost 4 bases and J lost 5, with 8 bases in between. The CDR3 runs 12 residues. Looked up from germline, CDR1 is MNHEY and CDR2 is SVGEGT. The CDR3 DNA reads TGTGCCAGCAGTTTCTCCTACGAGACCCAGTACTTC. It is translated as CASSFSYETQYF.

This sequence joins TRBV18 and TRBJ1-4; no firm D call. CDR1 KGHSH and CDR2 LQKENI come from the germline V gene. Trimming cost V 0 bases and J 0 bases, with 2 bases left between them. The CDR3 runs to 14 residues. CDR3 region: CASSPPSTNEKLFF. DNA for the CDR3: TGTGCCAGCTCACCACCCTCAACTAATGAAAAACTGTTTTTT.

The gene calls are TRBV6-2 or TRBV6-3 and TRBJ2-2; D gene unclear. The V gene's germline CDR1 is MNHEY and CDR2 SVGEGT. This CDR3 is built from 16 residues. V lost 0 bases, J lost 2 bases, and 10 bases lay in between. The CDR3 region is CASSYSRQVNTGELFF. The CDR3 bases are TGTGCCAGCAGTTACTCGAGGCAGGTTAACACCGGGGAGCTGTTTTTT.

The chain links TRBV6-6 to TRBJ1-6; 10 bases match TRBD1. V lost 5 bases and J lost 10; bases outside the gene matches: 5. From germline, CDR1 is MNHNY and CDR2 SVGAGI (reference sequence). This CDR3 has 14 amino acids. The CDR3 protein is CASSTGQGGSPLHF. CDR3 in DNA: TGTGCCAGCAGTACTGGACAGGGGGGATCACCCCTCCACTTT.

The chain recombines TRBV7-6 with TRBJ1-4; the D is unclear. The CDR3 totals 12 residues. V gave up 3 bases and J gave up 5 bases, with 4 bases separating them. Per the germline V gene, CDR1 is SGHVS and CDR2 is FNYEAQ. In DNA form, the CDR3 reads TGTGCCAGCAGCTTTACCAATGAAAAACTGTTTTTT. Its protein product is CASSFTNEKLFF.

The CDR3 loop reads CASSPTAISGRKNIQYF. DNA of the CDR3: TGTGCCAGCAGTCCGACCGCAATTAGCGGGCGGAAAAACATTCAGTACTTC. The rearrangement uses TRBV28 and TRBJ2-4; 7 bases align to TRBD2. From germline, CDR1 is MDHEN and CDR2 SYDVKM. CDR3 length: 17 residues. With V trimmed by 5 bases and J by 4 bases, 14 bases remained unmatched.

The gene calls are TRBV6-4 and TRBJ2-1; TRBD2 agrees at 12 bases. Germline-derived CDR1 and CDR2 are MRHNA and SNTAGT. V lost 0 bases, J lost 9 bases, and 6 bases stayed unmatched. There are 16 residues in the CDR3. CDR3 nucleotide sequence: TGTGCCAGCAGTGACTCGTGGCCTAGCGGGAGGGGTGAGCAGTTCTTC. Its protein product is CASSDSWPSGRGEQFF.

This clone was recorded a few times. The V and J genes are TRBV7-9 and TRBJ1-6; TRBD1 matches 10 bases. This CDR3 has 17 amino acids. V was pared by 4 bases and J by 7 bases, with 10 bases of the junction left unmatched. From germline, CDR1 is SEHNR and CDR2 FQNEAQ (reference sequence). The CDR3 sequence: CASSSPPGQGRNSPLHF. In DNA, the CDR3 is TGTGCCAGCAGCTCCCCTCCGGGACAGGGGAGAAATTCACCCCTCCACTTT.

This chain links TRBV5-5 with TRBJ1-1, with TRBD1 identical over 9 bases. The V gene's germline CDR1 is SGHKS and CDR2 YYEKEE (reference sequence). The CDR3 loop spans 14 amino acids. Trimming took 3 bases from V and 5 from J; bases not matched to a gene: 5. Here the CDR3 reads CASSSGQGRTEAFF. In DNA form, the CDR3 reads TGTGCCAGCAGCTCTGGACAGGGGAGAACTGAAGCTTTCTTT.

In this sample, this clone turned up once. This chain uses TRBV11-2 with TRBJ2-3, with 8 bases fitting TRBD1. V dropped 4 bases and J dropped 1; count of bases not matched to a gene: 1. The CDR3 length is 14 residues. Per germline, CDR1 SGHAT and CDR2 FQNNGV. The CDR3 loop is CASSSGQGTDTQYF. CDR3 DNA sequence: TGTGCCAGCAGCTCGGGACAGGGCACAGATACGCAGTATTTT.

V and J are TRBV2 and TRBJ1-2; D remains ambiguous. Germline CDR1 reads SNHLY; CDR2 reads FYNNEI. V gave up 2 bases and J gave up 6 bases, with 16 bases separating them. The CDR3 consists of 15 residues. CDR3 residues: CASSELPGLRNGYTF. The CDR3 DNA is TGTGCCAGCAGTGAACTACCGGGTCTTCGCAATGGCTACACCTTC.

The chain couples TRBV21-1 to TRBJ2-3; whether TRBD2, the table's D call, matches the DNA was not checked. TRBV21-1 constitutes a pseudogene. The CDR3 spans 15 residues. CDR3 amino acids: CASSKTSGNSDTQYF. The CDR3 region has the DNA TGTGCCAGCAGCAAGACTAGCGGCAATTCAGATACGCAGTATTTT.

The J gene is TRBJ2-7, the V gene TRBV5-4; D is tentatively TRBD1 or TRBD2 (5 bases each). CDR1 is SGHNT, CDR2 YYREEE, per germline (reference sequence). V was shortened by 4 bases and J by 2 bases, with 13 bases between the two germline ends. This CDR3 comprises 14 residues. As DNA, the CDR3 is TGTGCCAGCAGCCCCCGGGGCGGAACCTACGAGCAGTACTTC. Protein product: CASSPRGGTYEQYF.

This clone was seen once. The chain joins TRBV27 to TRBJ2-2; D possibly corresponds to TRBD1 (6 bases). Germline V gives CDR1 MNHEY, CDR2 SMNVEV (reference sequence). The CDR3 is 15 amino acids. Trimming took off 3 bases at V and 4 bases at J, with 12 bases between the two ends. In DNA, the CDR3 is TGTGCCAGCAGTTTTGGGACAAGGGGCACCGGGGAGCTGTTTTTT. Residues: CASSFGTRGTGELFF.

The chain recombines TRBV6-2 or TRBV6-3 with TRBJ1-1, with D unclear. The V end was cut by 6 bases, the J end by 2 bases, with 19 bases between. The CDR3 extends over 16 amino acids. Germline loops: CDR1 MNHEY, CDR2 SVGEGT. CDR3 in DNA: TGTGCCAGCAGCCAATGGGATACGAGAGCTAACACTGAAGCTTTCTTT. This gives the protein CASSQWDTRANTEAFF.

The chain uses TRBV6-2 or TRBV6-3 and TRBJ2-1; TRBD2 agrees at 11 bases. Germline V gives CDR1 MNHEY, CDR2 SVGEGT. Trimming at V came to 5 bases and at J to 5 bases, leaving 8 bases not matched to a gene. The CDR3 totals 16 residues. The CDR3 region has the DNA TGTGCCAGCAGTAGCATATTAGCGGGAGGGAACAATGAGCAGTTCTTC. Translated, it gives CASSSILAGGNNEQFF.

J is TRBJ2-1 and V is TRBV19; perhaps TRBD2 as D (6 bases). V was pared by 8 bases and J by 5 bases, with 31 bases between. The CDR3 sequence is 19 residues long. Germline V gene lookup returns CDR1 LNHDA and CDR2 SQIVND (reference sequence). CDR3 protein: CASGTGTPPGWVLNNEQFF. The CDR3 DNA reads as TGTGCCAGTGGTACCGGGACTCCTCCCGGTTGGGTCCTGAACAATGAGCAGTTCTTC.

The V and J genes are TRBV6-5 and TRBJ1-5; 11 bases map to TRBD1. CDR1 MNHEY and CDR2 SVGAGI come from the germline V gene. This CDR3 contains 15 residues. The J segment lost 7 bases and the V segment lost 2 bases, leaving 4 bases of the junction unmatched. The CDR3 spells CASSYGQGASQPQHF. The CDR3 DNA sequence: TGTGCCAGCAGTTACGGACAGGGGGCTTCACAGCCCCAGCATTTT.

V is TRBV5-1 and J is TRBJ1-1; TRBD1 is a possible D gene (5 bases). From germline, CDR1 is SGHRS and CDR2 YFSETQ. The CDR3 consists of 15 residues. V dropped 1 base and J dropped 4 bases, with 14 bases sitting between them. In DNA form, the CDR3 reads TGCGCCAGCAGCTTGCGAGTTGGGGGGAGCACTGAAGCTTTCTTT. It translates to CASSLRVGGSTEAFF.

This chain joins TRBV3-1 (or the pseudogene TRBV3-2) and TRBJ2-6; D is undetermined. Trimming shortened V by 4 bases and J by 0 bases, and 4 bases separated the two germline ends. CDR1 and CDR2 (germline): LGHDT, YNNKEL (reference sequence). CDR3 size: 14 residues. The CDR3 bases are TGTGCCAGCAGCCGGATCTCTGGGGCCAACGTCCTGACTTTC. Protein sequence: CASSRISGANVLTF.

This clone was seen a single time. The chain recombines TRBV7-9 with TRBJ1-2, with TRBD1 as a possible D gene (5 bases). The length of the CDR3 is 14 residues. Germline CDR1 SEHNR, CDR2 FQNEAQ (reference sequence). The V and J ends lost 1 base and 3 bases respectively, with 9 bases between them. In DNA form, the CDR3 reads TGTGCCAGCAGCTTAGTCGGGGCTCACTATGGCTACACCTTC. This sequence encodes CASSLVGAHYGYTF.